What follows are 7 T cell receptor beta chains derived from one specimen sequenced in a study of shared T cell receptors in the human thymus (dated by TCRdb to about 2021). To prepare the library, the immunoSEQ multiplex PCR assay was applied. TCRdb re-hosts the immuneACCESS table, in-frame sequences only. Its copies lack some clones; in the studies checked, an unresolved V gene accounts for under half of them, and the cause for the rest is not known. Counted in this sample were approximately 760,000 clones; 70% to 90% of them appeared once. Under 0.012% of the sample comes from the top ten. These data were also filed under a second study, of human thymus T cells.

Sequenced material: thymocytes. These receptors all stem from a girl in the first two years of life with a congenital heart defect. Donor details come from another sample of the same person, matched by shared clones.

The chain is built from TRBV11-2 and TRBJ1-2, with D hard to call. Germline loops: CDR1 SGHAT, CDR2 FQNNGV. The CDR3 is made up of 13 amino acids. Between the trimmed V and J ends, which lost 6 bases and 4 bases, there was a span of 12 bases. The CDR3 here is CASRGDRSYGYTF. In DNA, the CDR3 is TGTGCCAGCAGGGGAGATCGGAGCTATGGCTACACCTTC. Combining the CDR3 with reference TRBV11-2 and TRBJ1-2 gives the whole variable domain EAGVAQSPRYKIIEKRQSVAFWCNPISGHATLYWYQQILGQGPKLLIQFQNNGVVDDSQLPKDRFSAERLKGVDSTLKIQPAKLEDSAVYLCASRGDRSYGYTFGSGTRLTVV.

CDR3 DNA: TGTGCCAGCAGAGCCGGGACAGGGATGATCGGGAACACCGGGGAGCTGTTTTTT. This sequence encodes CASRAGTGMIGNTGELFF. V usage is TRBV27 and J usage is TRBJ2-2; 9 bases map to TRBD1. The CDR3 contains 18 residues. Germline CDR1 is MNHEY and CDR2 is SMNVEV (reference sequence). With V trimmed by 6 bases and J by 1 base, 12 bases remained unmatched.

The chain carries TRBV19 and TRBJ2-7; a possible D gene is TRBD2 (5 bases). Between the trimmed V and J ends, which lost 11 bases and 0 bases, there was a span of 17 bases. This CDR3 is built from 14 residues. Germline CDR1 LNHDA, CDR2 SQIVND (reference sequence). The CDR3 sequence: CAGGSRYTSYEQYF. The CDR3 nucleotides read TGTGCCGGCGGGTCGAGATATACCTCCTACGAGCAGTACTTC.

The chain has TRBV6-1 and TRBJ2-1; 7 bases align to TRBD1. V dropped 5 bases and J dropped 4; count of bases not matched to a gene: 5. The V gene's germline CDR1 is MNHNS and CDR2 SASEGT. CDR3 length: 14 amino acids. The CDR3 loop is CASSKTGPYNEQFF. DNA of the CDR3: TGTGCCAGCAGTAAGACAGGGCCGTACAATGAGCAGTTCTTC.

The chain is built from TRBV28 and TRBJ1-5; 10 nucleotides match TRBD1. Germline lookup yields CDR1 MDHEN and CDR2 SYDVKM. V gave up 5 bases and J gave up 4 bases; unmatched junction bases: 5. There are 15 residues in the CDR3. Here the CDR3 reads CASSPRQGANQPQHF. Here the CDR3 DNA reads TGTGCCAGCAGTCCTAGACAGGGGGCGAATCAGCCCCAGCATTTT.

This chain joins TRBV6-5 and TRBJ2-7; the D gene is possibly TRBD1 (5 bases). Germline V gene data show CDR1 as MNHEY and CDR2 as SVGAGI. CDR3 size: 13 residues. Trimming left V 6 bases short and J 5 bases short, with 14 bases between. Here the CDR3 reads CASRVDSNNEQYF. The DNA for the CDR3 is TGTGCCAGCAGGGTTGACAGTAACAACGAGCAGTACTTC.

This rearrangement joins TRBV5-5 to TRBJ2-5, with D unclear. The germline V and J ends were trimmed by 2 bases and 2 bases, with 13 bases remaining between them. Germline CDR1 SGHKS, CDR2 YYEKEE (reference sequence). The CDR3 runs to 15 residues. CDR3 bases: TGTGCCAGCAGCTTCGATAGGCAGAGGCAAGAGACCCAGTACTTC. It yields the protein CASSFDRQRQETQYF.